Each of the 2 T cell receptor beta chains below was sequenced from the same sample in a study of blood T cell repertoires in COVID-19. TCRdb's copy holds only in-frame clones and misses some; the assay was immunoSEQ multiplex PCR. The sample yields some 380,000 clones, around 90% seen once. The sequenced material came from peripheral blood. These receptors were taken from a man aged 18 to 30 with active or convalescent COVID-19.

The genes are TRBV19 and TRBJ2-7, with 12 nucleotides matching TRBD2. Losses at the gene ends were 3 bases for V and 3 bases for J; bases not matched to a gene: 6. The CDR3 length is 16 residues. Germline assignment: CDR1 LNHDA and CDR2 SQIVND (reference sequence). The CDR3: CASSIGTSGLIYEQYF. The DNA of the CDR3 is TGTGCCAGTAGTATCGGGACTAGCGGGTTAATCTACGAGCAGTACTTC. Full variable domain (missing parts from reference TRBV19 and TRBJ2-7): DGGITQSPKYLFRKEGQNVTLSCEQNLNHDAMYWYRQDPGQGLRLIYYSQIVNDFQKGDIAEGYSVSREKKESFPLTVTSAQKNPTAFYLCASSIGTSGLIYEQYFGPGTRLTVT.

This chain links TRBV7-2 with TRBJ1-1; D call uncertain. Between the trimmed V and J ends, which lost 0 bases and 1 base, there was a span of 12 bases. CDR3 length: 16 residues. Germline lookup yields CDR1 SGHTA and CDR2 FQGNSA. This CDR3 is CASSLADGVRNTEAFF. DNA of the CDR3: TGTGCCAGCAGCTTAGCGGACGGGGTTAGGAACACTGAAGCTTTCTTT.